A single sample gave rise to the 32 T cell receptor beta chains below, sequenced in a study of T-cell memory formation after mild COVID-19. TCRdb re-called the 5' RACE reads with MiXCR, one entry per CDR3 protein. The table shows 540,000 or so distinct CDR3 sequences, with around 20% occurring only once. Sequencing was performed on PBMCs or a T cell subset sorted from them (not recorded which). The receptors derive from an adult woman who had mild COVID-19 (a few samples of this study predate the infection). Cell type and time point are not known.

This clonotype was counted a few times. This chain connects TRBV4-1 to TRBJ1-1; maybe TRBD1 (5 bases). The V end was cut by 3 bases, the J end by 0 bases, with 11 bases between. Per the germline V gene, CDR1 is MGHRA and CDR2 is YSYEKL. The CDR3 totals 15 residues. In nucleotides, the CDR3 is TGCGCCAGCAGCCATCTGGGACGGGTGAACACTGAAGCTTTCTTT. Translating it yields CASSHLGRVNTEAFF.

The genes are TRBV24-1 and TRBJ2-6; 8 bases agree with TRBD1. The CDR3 is made up of 17 amino acids. Per the germline V gene, CDR1 is KGHDR and CDR2 is SFDVKD. Unmatched junction bases numbered 5, after V lost 3 bases and J lost 2 bases. As DNA, the CDR3 is TGTGCCACCAGTGATCCCTCACAGGGGGCTGGGGCCAACGTCCTGACTTTC. Translating gives CATSDPSQGAGANVLTF.

The chain recombines TRBV4-2 with TRBJ1-1; D is possibly TRBD1 (6 bases). Germline V gives CDR1 LGHNA, CDR2 YNFKEQ. This CDR3 is built from 14 residues. The ends were cut back, 1 base at V and 10 bases at J, with 16 bases in the middle. The CDR3 loop reads CASSQVGGPPGAFF. The CDR3 DNA is TGTGCCAGCAGCCAAGTTGGGGGGCCTCCTGGAGCTTTCTTT.

This clonotype was found a few times. V gene TRBV7-2 combines with J gene TRBJ2-7; 8 nucleotides align to TRBD2. CDR1 is SGHTA and CDR2 is FQGNSA in the germline V gene. V was clipped by 4 bases and J by 6 bases; unmatched bases: 5. The CDR3 is made up of 13 amino acids. This CDR3 is CASSSRLAREQYF. CDR3 DNA sequence: TGTGCCAGCAGCTCGCGACTAGCGCGCGAGCAGTACTTC.

The chain carries TRBV6-2 or TRBV6-3 and TRBJ2-7; no definite D call. The CDR3 contains 13 residues. V lost 1 base and J lost 4, with 8 bases in between. Germline CDR1 and CDR2: MNHEY and SVGEGT. This CDR3 is CASSYYGSYEQYF. CDR3 nucleotides: TGTGCCAGCAGTTACTATGGCAGTTACGAGCAGTACTTC.

V gene TRBV4-3 combines with J gene TRBJ2-1; D is unresolved. Germline V CDR1 and CDR2: LGHNA, YSLEER. CDR3 size: 13 residues. The V gene lost 1 base and the J gene lost 10 bases, with 11 bases spanning the gap. The CDR3 loop is CASSQASRGEQFF. The CDR3 coding sequence is TGCGCCAGCAGCCAAGCGTCCCGTGGAGAGCAGTTCTTC.

This clonotype was counted once. The chain carries TRBV11-2 and TRBJ2-2; D is uncertain. The CDR3 has 14 residues. Looked up from germline, CDR1 is SGHAT and CDR2 is FQNNGV. V dropped 5 bases and J dropped 5 bases, with 12 bases sitting between them. CDR3 bases: TGTGCCAGCAGCCCAGGTGTCGGGACCGGGGAGCTGTTTTTT. This translates into CASSPGVGTGELFF.

This rearrangement joins TRBV7-8 to TRBJ2-7; the match to TRBD2 covers 13 bases. V lost 1 base, J lost 5 bases, and 5 bases stayed unmatched. The CDR3 loop spans 16 amino acids. Germline CDR1 reads SGHVS; CDR2 reads FQNEAQ. In DNA form, the CDR3 reads TGTGCCAGCAGCTTAGAAGGACTAGCGGGAGTCCACGAGCAGTACTTC. Encoded protein: CASSLEGLAGVHEQYF.

This clonotype was counted at least ten times. The genes are TRBV5-1 and TRBJ2-7; no definite D call. CDR3 length: 13 amino acids. V was cut by 0 bases and J by 3 bases, with 7 bases left in between. Germline V lookup: CDR1 SGHRS, CDR2 YFSETQ. Written as DNA, the CDR3 is TGCGCCAGCAGCTTGGCGGTCGGCTACGAGCAGTACTTC. It is translated as CASSLAVGYEQYF.

The gene calls are TRBV12-3 or TRBV12-4 and TRBJ1-1, with D maybe TRBD1 (6 bases). Trimming shortened V by 10 bases and J by 5 bases, and 14 bases separated the two germline ends. The CDR3 totals 12 residues. CDR3 coding DNA: TGTGCCACCCGGGGGCCGGGGACTGAAGCTTTCTTT. This codes for CATRGPGTEAFF.

The chain recombines TRBV7-9 with TRBJ2-3, with D possibly being TRBD2 (6 bases). The CDR3 length is 16 residues. In germline, CDR1 is SEHNR, CDR2 FQNEAQ (reference sequence). The V gene lost 5 bases and the J gene lost 6 bases, with 21 bases spanning the gap. CDR3 DNA: TGTGCCAGCAGCCCCCCCGCGGGACTGGGGACGGATACGCAGTATTTT. Encoded protein: CASSPPAGLGTDTQYF.

The rearrangement joins TRBV4-1 to TRBJ2-1; D not resolved. The CDR3 has 13 residues. V was clipped by 0 bases and J by 5 bases, with 5 bases between them. Looked up from germline, CDR1 is MGHRA and CDR2 is YSYEKL. Here the CDR3 reads CASSQDGNNEQFF. The DNA for the CDR3 is TGCGCCAGCAGCCAAGATGGGAACAATGAGCAGTTCTTC.

The chain recombines TRBV4-3 with TRBJ1-2, with D perhaps matching TRBD1 (5 bases). This CDR3 comprises 14 residues. With 1 base removed from V and 3 bases from J, the gap between germline ends came to 9 bases. The V gene's germline CDR1 is LGHNA and CDR2 YSLEER. The CDR3 DNA reads TGCGCCAGCAGCCAAGGTAGACAGTACTATGGCTACACCTTC. Amino acid sequence: CASSQGRQYYGYTF.

This clonotype appeared a few times. The gene calls are TRBV29-1 and TRBJ2-3, with 9 positions matching TRBD1. V shed 1 base and J 4 bases; nucleotides not matched to a gene: 6. Germline CDR1 SQVTM, CDR2 ANQGSEA. The CDR3 spans 15 residues. The CDR3 bases are TGCAGCGTTGAAGGGACAGGGGAGGGAGCAGATACGCAGTATTTT. Translation gives CSVEGTGEGADTQYF.

V and J are TRBV20-1 and TRBJ2-1; 10 bases match TRBD2. The CDR3 runs 14 residues. The V gene's germline CDR1 is DFQATT and CDR2 SNEGSKA (reference sequence). V lost 6 bases and J lost 2; bases outside the gene matches: 4. DNA for the CDR3: TGCAGTGCGGAACTAGCGGGGACCTACAATGAGCAGTTCTTC. This gives the protein CSAELAGTYNEQFF.

The rearrangement joins TRBV7-8 to TRBJ2-7, with D tentatively TRBD2 (6 bases). CDR3 length: 17 amino acids. Germline V gene data show CDR1 as SGHVS and CDR2 as FQNEAQ. The V end lost 1 base, the J end lost 1 base, and 17 bases lay between the germline ends. In DNA, the CDR3 is TGTGCCAGCAGCTTAGTAGCCGCAGGGACTCCATCCTACGAGCAGTACTTC. Amino acids: CASSLVAAGTPSYEQYF.

The rearrangement uses TRBV29-1 and TRBJ2-2; D is ambiguous. This CDR3 comprises 15 residues. V was trimmed by 3 bases and J by 1 base, leaving 12 bases between them. CDR1 is SQVTM and CDR2 is ANQGSEA in the germline V gene. The CDR3 region has the DNA TGCAGCGTTGATGATGTGGGCAAGAACACCGGGGAGCTGTTTTTT. This codes for CSVDDVGKNTGELFF.

Only a few counts were recorded for this clonotype. The chain joins TRBV30 to TRBJ1-5; possible D gene TRBD1, 5 bases. Germline V gene data show CDR1 as GTSNPN and CDR2 as SVGIG (reference sequence). V shed 5 bases and J shed 8 bases, with 16 bases lying between them. The CDR3 covers 13 residues. DNA for the CDR3: TGTGCCTGGGGGTCAGGGAGAAGGGAGCCCCAGCATTTT. It codes for CAWGSGRREPQHF. Combining the CDR3 with reference TRBV30 and TRBJ1-5 gives the whole variable domain SQTIHQWPATLVQPVGSPLSLECTVEGTSNPNLYWYRQAAGRGLQLLFYSVGIGQISSEVPQNLSASRPQDRQFILSSKKLLLSDSGFYLCAWGSGRREPQHFGDGTRLSIL.

V and J are TRBV15 and TRBJ2-7; 10 bases are shared with TRBD1. Trimming at V came to 2 bases and at J to 4 bases, leaving 8 bases not matched to a gene. The CDR3 is 16 amino acids. Germline values: CDR1 LNHNV, CDR2 YYDKDF (reference sequence). The CDR3 nucleotides are TGTGCCACCAGCAGACAATGGGGGGACAGGGGATACGAGCAGTACTTC. It translates to CATSRQWGDRGYEQYF.

Many counts were recorded for this clonotype. J is TRBJ2-1 and V is TRBV6-2 or TRBV6-3; the match to TRBD2 covers 13 bases. The J segment lost 6 bases and the V segment lost 5 bases, leaving 4 bases of the junction unmatched. The CDR3 is 15 residues long. Looked up from germline, CDR1 is MNHEY and CDR2 is SVGEGT. This CDR3 is CASSATSGGRNEQFF. The CDR3 DNA follows: TGTGCCAGCAGTGCGACTAGCGGGGGGCGCAATGAGCAGTTCTTC.

The table lists this clonotype with a few counts. This chain links TRBV27 with TRBJ2-1, with 10 bases aligning to TRBD1. Germline-derived CDR1 and CDR2 are MNHEY and SMNVEV (reference sequence). After removal of 8 bases from V and 9 bases from J, the junction contained 13 bases not matched to a gene. This CDR3 has 15 residues. The CDR3 sequence: CASQMSRDRGVEQFF. The DNA of the CDR3 is TGTGCCAGCCAGATGTCCCGGGACAGGGGCGTTGAGCAGTTCTTC.

This clonotype was seen a handful of times. The chain employs TRBV27 and TRBJ2-3; D gene uncertain. This CDR3 has 16 amino acids. Trimming cost V 4 bases and J 3 bases, with 17 bases left between them. Germline-derived CDR1 and CDR2 are MNHEY and SMNVEV (reference sequence). The CDR3 nucleotides read TGTGCCAGCAGTTCCCACCGGGTCGGGCGGACAGATACGCAGTATTTT. Amino acids: CASSSHRVGRTDTQYF.

This clonotype was seen many times. V usage is TRBV20-1 and J usage is TRBJ1-2; D remains unclear. The CDR3 spans 13 residues. Trimming took 3 bases from V and 3 from J, leaving 11 bases between them. The germline V gene encodes CDR1 DFQATT and CDR2 SNEGSKA (reference sequence). This chain's CDR3 is CSARRDLDYGYTF. In DNA form, the CDR3 reads TGCAGTGCTAGGAGGGATCTTGACTATGGCTACACCTTC.

This clonotype was counted only a few times. J is TRBJ2-6 and V is TRBV25-1; 7 positions agree with TRBD1. V was pared by 4 bases and J by 0 bases, with 9 bases of the junction left unmatched. The length of the CDR3 is 18 residues. Germline assignment: CDR1 MGHDK and CDR2 SYGVNS. CDR3 residues: CASSAWTGLGSGANVLTF. The CDR3 DNA follows: TGTGCCAGCAGTGCTTGGACAGGCCTTGGCTCTGGGGCCAACGTCCTGACTTTC.

This chain links TRBV4-2 with TRBJ2-3, with unresolved D. Germline-derived CDR1 and CDR2 are LGHNA and YNFKEQ. Trimming stripped 4 bases from V and 6 bases from J, with 14 bases between. CDR3 length equals 14 residues. CDR3 sequence: CASSRYRASDTQYF. The CDR3 DNA is TGTGCCAGCAGCCGGTACCGAGCCTCCGATACGCAGTATTTT.

This chain uses TRBV27 with TRBJ2-1; unclear D gene. From germline, CDR1 is MNHEY and CDR2 SMNVEV (reference sequence). This CDR3 is built from 14 residues. The V gene lost 3 bases and the J gene lost 10 bases, with 16 bases spanning the gap. CDR3: CASSFRSDSGEQFF. In nucleotides, the CDR3 is TGTGCCAGCAGTTTCCGCTCAGACTCCGGGGAGCAGTTCTTC.

This clonotype was counted only a few times. J is TRBJ2-3 and V is TRBV7-8, with D perhaps assigned TRBD1 or TRBD2 (7 bases each). Germline-derived CDR1 and CDR2 are SGHVS and FQNEAQ. V was pared by 1 base and J by 5 bases, with 13 bases between. The CDR3 length is 15 residues. This CDR3 reads CASSLEGGGKDTQYF. The DNA for the CDR3 is TGTGCCAGCAGCTTAGAGGGAGGGGGCAAAGATACGCAGTATTTT.

The chain combines TRBV4-2 with TRBJ2-4, with 14 bases aligning to TRBD2. The CDR3 has 21 residues. The germline V gene encodes CDR1 LGHNA and CDR2 YNFKEQ. With V trimmed by 0 bases and J by 4 bases, 14 bases remained unmatched. In DNA, the CDR3 is TGTGCCAGCAGCCAAGATCCCGGGACTAGCGGGAGTATTGTTCTAAAAAACATTCAGTACTTC. Encoded protein: CASSQDPGTSGSIVLKNIQYF.

This clonotype was counted between two and nine times. This chain joins TRBV24-1 and TRBJ2-7; no definite D call. V lost 0 bases, J lost 5 bases, and 13 bases lay in between. This CDR3 comprises 15 residues. Germline loops: CDR1 KGHDR, CDR2 SFDVKD. The chain's CDR3 is CATSDLSGGHNEQYF. The CDR3 nucleotides are TGTGCCACCAGTGATTTGTCAGGTGGTCATAACGAGCAGTACTTC.

This clonotype was observed a few times. This chain links TRBV7-6 with TRBJ2-7; 7 nucleotides agree with TRBD2. The CDR3 is 16 residues long. Germline values: CDR1 SGHVS, CDR2 FNYEAQ. The V and J ends lost 1 base and 0 bases, in that order; junction bases with no gene match: 6. CDR3: CASSLGERGSSYEQYF. CDR3 DNA: TGTGCCAGCAGCTTAGGGGAGCGGGGATCCTCCTACGAGCAGTACTTC.

The CDR3 region is CSARDEGEPTDTQYF. DNA of the CDR3: TGCAGTGCTAGAGATGAGGGGGAACCCACAGATACGCAGTATTTT. The chain links TRBV20-1 to TRBJ2-3; D possibly corresponds to TRBD1 (6 bases). Looked up from germline, CDR1 is DFQATT and CDR2 is SNEGSKA (reference sequence). There are 15 residues in the CDR3. The V end was cut by 0 bases, the J end by 2 bases, with 12 bases between.

This clonotype was seen only a few times. V usage is TRBV7-8 and J usage is TRBJ2-5, with unresolved D. The CDR3 runs 16 residues. V was cut by 5 bases and J by 4 bases, with 20 bases left in between. The germline V gene encodes CDR1 SGHVS and CDR2 FQNEAQ. DNA of the CDR3: TGTGCCAGCAGCCCCGCGGCCTCCCCCCGCGGAGAGACCCAGTACTTC. Translated, it gives CASSPAASPRGETQYF.